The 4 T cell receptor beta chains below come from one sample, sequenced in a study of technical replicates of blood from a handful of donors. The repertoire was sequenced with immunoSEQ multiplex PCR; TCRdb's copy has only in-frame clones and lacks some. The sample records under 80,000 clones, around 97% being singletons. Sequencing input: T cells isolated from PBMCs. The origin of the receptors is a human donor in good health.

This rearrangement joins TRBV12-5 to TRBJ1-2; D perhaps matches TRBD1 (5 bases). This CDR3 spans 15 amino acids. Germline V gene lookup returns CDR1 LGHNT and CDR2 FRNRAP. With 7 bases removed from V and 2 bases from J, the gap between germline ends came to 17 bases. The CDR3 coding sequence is TGTGCTAGTGACCACATGGGGGGGTCCAACTATGGCTACACCTTC. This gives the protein CASDHMGGSNYGYTF.

CDR3 sequence: CASIYRDSYTYEQYF. DNA for the CDR3: TGTGCCAGCATCTACCGGGACAGCTATACCTACGAGCAGTACTTC. V gene TRBV28 combines with J gene TRBJ2-7, with 7 bases that match TRBD1. Germline CDR1 is MDHEN and CDR2 is SYDVKM. J gave up 2 bases and V 7 bases, and 11 bases lay outside the gene matches. The CDR3 has 15 residues.

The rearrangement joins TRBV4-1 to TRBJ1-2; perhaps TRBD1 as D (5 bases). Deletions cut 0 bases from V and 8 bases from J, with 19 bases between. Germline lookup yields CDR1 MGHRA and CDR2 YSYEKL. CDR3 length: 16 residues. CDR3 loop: CASSQDGAPGFRGYTF. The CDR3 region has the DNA TGCGCCAGCAGCCAAGATGGGGCTCCAGGGTTTCGAGGCTACACCTTC.

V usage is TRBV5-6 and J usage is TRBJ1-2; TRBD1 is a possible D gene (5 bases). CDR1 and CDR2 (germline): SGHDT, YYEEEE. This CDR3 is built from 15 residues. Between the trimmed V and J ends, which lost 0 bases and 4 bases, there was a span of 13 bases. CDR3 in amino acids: CASSLVQGPRYGYTF. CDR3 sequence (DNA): TGTGCCAGCAGCTTGGTTCAGGGCCCGCGCTATGGCTACACCTTC.